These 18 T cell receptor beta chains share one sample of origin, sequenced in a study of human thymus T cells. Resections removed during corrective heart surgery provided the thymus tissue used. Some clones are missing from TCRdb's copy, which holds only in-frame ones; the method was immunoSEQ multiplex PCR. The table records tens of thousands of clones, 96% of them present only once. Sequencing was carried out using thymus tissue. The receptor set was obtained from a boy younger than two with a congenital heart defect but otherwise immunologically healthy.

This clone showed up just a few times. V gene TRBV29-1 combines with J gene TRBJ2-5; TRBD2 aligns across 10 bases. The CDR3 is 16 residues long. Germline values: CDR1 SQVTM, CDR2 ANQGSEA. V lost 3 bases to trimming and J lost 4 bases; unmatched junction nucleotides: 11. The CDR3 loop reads CSVDERGGGDGETQYF. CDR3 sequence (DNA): TGCAGCGTTGATGAGCGGGGGGGCGGTGACGGAGAGACCCAGTACTTC.

The CDR3 region is CASSRDPGEQYF. CDR3 bases: TGTGCCAGCAGCCGCGACCCAGGCGAGCAGTACTTC. This chain links TRBV14 with TRBJ2-7, with D uncertain. V lost 4 bases, J lost 6 bases, and 10 bases lay in between. Germline values: CDR1 SGHDN, CDR2 FVKESK. The CDR3 covers 12 residues.

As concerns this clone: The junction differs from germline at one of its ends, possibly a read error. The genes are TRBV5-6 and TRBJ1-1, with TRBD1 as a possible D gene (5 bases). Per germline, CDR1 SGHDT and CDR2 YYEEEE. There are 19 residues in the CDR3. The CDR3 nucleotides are TGTGCCAGCAGCTTGAAAATCGGCGGATTTAGGGGCCGGAACGCTGAAGCTTTCTTT. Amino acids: CASSLKIGGFRGRNAEAFF.

The DNA of the CDR3 is TGTGCCACCGGTAGCGGGAGTGGGGGCACCGGGGAGCTGTTTTTT. It translates to CATGSGSGGTGELFF. The rearrangement links TRBV6-4 to TRBJ2-2; 9 nucleotides align to TRBD2. Germline V gene data show CDR1 as MRHNA and CDR2 as SNTAGT. The V gene end was trimmed by 10 bases and the J gene end by 4 bases; junction bases not matched to a gene: 10. The CDR3 is 15 amino acids.

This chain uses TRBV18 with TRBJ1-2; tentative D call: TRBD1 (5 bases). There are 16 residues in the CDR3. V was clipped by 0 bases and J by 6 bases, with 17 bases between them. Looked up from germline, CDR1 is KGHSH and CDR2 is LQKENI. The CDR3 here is CASSPPQSRAQDGYTF. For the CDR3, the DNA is TGTGCCAGCTCACCACCCCAAAGCAGGGCCCAAGATGGCTACACCTTC.

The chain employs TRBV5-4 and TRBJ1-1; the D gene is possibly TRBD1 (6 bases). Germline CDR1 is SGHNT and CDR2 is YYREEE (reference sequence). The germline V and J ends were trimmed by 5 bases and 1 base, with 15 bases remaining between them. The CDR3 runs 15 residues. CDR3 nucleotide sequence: TGTGCCAGCAGTACAAAGCTACAGGGGAACACTGAAGCTTTCTTT. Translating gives CASSTKLQGNTEAFF.

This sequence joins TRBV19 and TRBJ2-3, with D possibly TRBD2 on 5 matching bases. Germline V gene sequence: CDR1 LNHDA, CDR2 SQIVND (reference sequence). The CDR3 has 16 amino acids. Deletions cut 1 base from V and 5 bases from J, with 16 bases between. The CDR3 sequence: CASSIGRGKAEDTQYF. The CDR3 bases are TGTGCCAGTAGTATAGGTCGAGGGAAAGCAGAAGATACGCAGTATTTT.

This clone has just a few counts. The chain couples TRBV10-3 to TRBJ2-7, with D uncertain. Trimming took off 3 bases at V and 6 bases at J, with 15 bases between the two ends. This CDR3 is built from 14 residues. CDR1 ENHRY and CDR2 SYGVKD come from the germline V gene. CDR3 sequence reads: CAISEMGFASEQYF. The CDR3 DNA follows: TGTGCCATCAGTGAAATGGGATTTGCGTCCGAGCAGTACTTC.

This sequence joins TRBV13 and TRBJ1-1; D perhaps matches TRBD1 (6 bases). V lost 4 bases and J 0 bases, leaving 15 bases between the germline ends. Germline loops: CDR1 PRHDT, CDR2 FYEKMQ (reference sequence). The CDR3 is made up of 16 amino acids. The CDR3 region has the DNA TGTGCCAGCAGCTCGGGACACCAGGGCATGAACACTGAAGCTTTCTTT. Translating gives CASSSGHQGMNTEAFF.

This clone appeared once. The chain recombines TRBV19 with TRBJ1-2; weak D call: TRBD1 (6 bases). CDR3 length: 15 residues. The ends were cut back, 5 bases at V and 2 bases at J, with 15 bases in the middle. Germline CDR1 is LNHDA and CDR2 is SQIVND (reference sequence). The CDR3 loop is CASSAQTGPNYGYTF. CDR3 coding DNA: TGTGCCAGTAGTGCCCAAACAGGGCCCAACTATGGCTACACCTTC.

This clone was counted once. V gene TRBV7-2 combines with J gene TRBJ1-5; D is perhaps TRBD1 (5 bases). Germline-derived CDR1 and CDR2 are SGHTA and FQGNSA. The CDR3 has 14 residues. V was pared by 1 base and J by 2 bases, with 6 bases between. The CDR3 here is CASSLGDGNQPQHF. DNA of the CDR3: TGTGCCAGCAGCTTAGGGGACGGCAATCAGCCCCAGCATTTT.

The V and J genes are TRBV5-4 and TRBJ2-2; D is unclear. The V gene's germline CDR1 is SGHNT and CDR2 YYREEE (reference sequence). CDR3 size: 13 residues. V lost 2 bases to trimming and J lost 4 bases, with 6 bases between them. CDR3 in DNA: TGTGCCAGCAGCTTCTGTCGCACCGGGGAGCTGTTTTTT. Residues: CASSFCRTGELFF.

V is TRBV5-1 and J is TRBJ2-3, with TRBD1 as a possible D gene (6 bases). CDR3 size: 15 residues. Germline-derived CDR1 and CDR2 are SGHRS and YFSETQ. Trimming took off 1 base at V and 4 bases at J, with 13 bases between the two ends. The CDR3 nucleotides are TGCGCCAGCAGCTTGAACGGACAGCTCCCAGATACGCAGTATTTT. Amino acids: CASSLNGQLPDTQYF.

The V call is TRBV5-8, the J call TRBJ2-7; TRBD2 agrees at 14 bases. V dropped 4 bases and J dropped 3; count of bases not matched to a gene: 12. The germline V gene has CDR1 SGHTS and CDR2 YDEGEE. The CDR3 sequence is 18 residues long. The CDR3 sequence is CASSADPRTSGRFYEQYF. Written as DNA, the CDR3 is TGTGCCAGCAGCGCAGACCCGAGGACTAGCGGGAGGTTCTACGAGCAGTACTTC.

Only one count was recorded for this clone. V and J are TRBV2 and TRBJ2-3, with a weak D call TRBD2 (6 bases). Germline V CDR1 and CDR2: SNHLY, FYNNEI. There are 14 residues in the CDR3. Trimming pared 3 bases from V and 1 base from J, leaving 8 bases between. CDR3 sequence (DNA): TGTGCCAGCAGTGAGGCTAGCGGCACAGATACGCAGTATTTT. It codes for CASSEASGTDTQYF.

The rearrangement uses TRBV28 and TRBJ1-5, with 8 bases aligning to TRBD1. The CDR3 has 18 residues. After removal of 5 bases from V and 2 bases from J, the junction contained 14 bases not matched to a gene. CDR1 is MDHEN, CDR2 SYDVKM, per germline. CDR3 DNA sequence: TGTGCCAGCAGTCCGCAGGGGGCGATTCGGATGGGCAATCAGCCCCAGCATTTT. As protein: CASSPQGAIRMGNQPQHF.

In DNA form, the CDR3 reads TGCGCCAGCAGGCCCGGGGACAGATCGTACGAGCAGTACTTC. Amino acids: CASRPGDRSYEQYF. The chain couples TRBV5-1 to TRBJ2-7; TRBD1 agrees at 7 bases. The V and J ends lost 5 bases and 4 bases, in that order; junction bases with no gene match: 9. This CDR3 spans 14 amino acids. Germline lookup yields CDR1 SGHRS and CDR2 YFSETQ.

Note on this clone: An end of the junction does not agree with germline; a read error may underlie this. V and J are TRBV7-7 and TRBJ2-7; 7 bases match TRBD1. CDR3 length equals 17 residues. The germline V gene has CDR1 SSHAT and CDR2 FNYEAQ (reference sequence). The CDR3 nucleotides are TGTGCTAGCAGCTTAGCAGGGTACAGGGGTCCTTTCTACGAGCAGTACTTC. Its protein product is CASSLAGYRGPFYEQYF.